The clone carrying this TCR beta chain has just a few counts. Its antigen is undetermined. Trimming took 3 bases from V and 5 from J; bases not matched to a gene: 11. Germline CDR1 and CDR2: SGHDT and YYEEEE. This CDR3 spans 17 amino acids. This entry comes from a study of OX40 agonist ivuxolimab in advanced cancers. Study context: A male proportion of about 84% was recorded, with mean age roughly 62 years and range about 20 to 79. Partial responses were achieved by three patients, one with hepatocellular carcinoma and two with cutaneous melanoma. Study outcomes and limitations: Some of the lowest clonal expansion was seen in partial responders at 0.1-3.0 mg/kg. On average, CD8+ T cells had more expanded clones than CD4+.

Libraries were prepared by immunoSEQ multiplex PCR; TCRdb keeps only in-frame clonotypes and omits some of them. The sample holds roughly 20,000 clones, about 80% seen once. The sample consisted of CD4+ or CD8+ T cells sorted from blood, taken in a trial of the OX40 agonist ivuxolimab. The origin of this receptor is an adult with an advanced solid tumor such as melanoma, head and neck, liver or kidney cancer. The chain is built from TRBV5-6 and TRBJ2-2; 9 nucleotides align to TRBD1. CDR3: CASSSGPWTGDTGELFF. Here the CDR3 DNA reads TGTGCCAGCAGCTCGGGCCCTTGGACAGGGGATACCGGGGAGCTGTTTTTT.